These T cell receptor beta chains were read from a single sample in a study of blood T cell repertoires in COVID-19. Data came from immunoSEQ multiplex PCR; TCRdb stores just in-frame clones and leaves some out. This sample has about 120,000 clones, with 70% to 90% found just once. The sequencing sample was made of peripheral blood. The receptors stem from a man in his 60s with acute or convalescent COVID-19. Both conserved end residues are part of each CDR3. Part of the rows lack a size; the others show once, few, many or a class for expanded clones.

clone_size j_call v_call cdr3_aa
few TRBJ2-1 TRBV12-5 CASGLYEGGNNEQFF
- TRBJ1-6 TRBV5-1 CASGDSYNSPLHF
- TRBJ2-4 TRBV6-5 CASSSTSGWTKNIQYF
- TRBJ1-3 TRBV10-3 CAISEIMSSGNTIYF
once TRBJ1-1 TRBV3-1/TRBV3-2 CASSPGRNTEAFF
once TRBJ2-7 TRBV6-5 CASTAGGSYEQYF
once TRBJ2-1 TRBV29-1 CSVLPGTGTYNEQFF
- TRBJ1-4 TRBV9 CASSAQDRGEKLFF
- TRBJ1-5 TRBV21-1 CASSKEKGADNQPQHF
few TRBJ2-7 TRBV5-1 CASSLDNRGGEQYF
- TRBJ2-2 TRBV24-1 CATSATSGSHTGELFF
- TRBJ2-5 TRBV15 CATSRAEMSSQETQYF
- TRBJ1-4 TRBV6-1 CASNPGTAGKLFF
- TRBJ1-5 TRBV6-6 CASSLGQVNQPQHF
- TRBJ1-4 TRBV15 CATSGTALKNEKLFF
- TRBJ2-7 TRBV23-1 CASSRSWRAPTPYEQYF
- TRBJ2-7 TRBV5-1 CASSWDRGSYEQYF
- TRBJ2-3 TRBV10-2 CASSISAGADTQYF
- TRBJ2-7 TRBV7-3 CASRPGTSVPSSYEQYF
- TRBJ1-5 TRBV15 CATSRDTGNQPQHF
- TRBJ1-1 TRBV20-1 CSALSRTEAFF
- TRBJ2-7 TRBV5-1 CASSPSQVGTGLEQYF
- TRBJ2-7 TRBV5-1 CASSSYPDSSYEQYF
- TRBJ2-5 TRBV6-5 CASTLARVETQYF
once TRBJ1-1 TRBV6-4 CASSEGRATEAFF
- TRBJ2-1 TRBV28 CASSLPLWNEQFF
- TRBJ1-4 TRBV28 CASSFVTGGEKLFF
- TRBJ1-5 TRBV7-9 CASSFGDRGHQPQHF
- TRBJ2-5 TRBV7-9 CASSLVSLAGEETQYF
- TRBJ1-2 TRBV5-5 CASSLNGQGAIGYTF
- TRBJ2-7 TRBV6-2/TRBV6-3 CASSYYGGGAPYEQYF
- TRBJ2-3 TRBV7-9 CASSLPGQGAAWVTQYF
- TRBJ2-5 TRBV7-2 CASSLLSGRWGKETQYF
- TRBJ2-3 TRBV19 CASSIDLLGQSFTDTQYF
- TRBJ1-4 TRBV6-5 CASSPREKLFF
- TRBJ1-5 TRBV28 CASTLGHPSSQPQHF
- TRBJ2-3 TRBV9 CASSVGQVDTQYF
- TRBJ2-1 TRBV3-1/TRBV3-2 CASSPRTSGRGEQFF
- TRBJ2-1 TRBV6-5 CASSQRTSPLNEQFF
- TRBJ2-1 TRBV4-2 CASSEDSQSNEQFF
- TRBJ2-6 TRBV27 CASRPIGTGSSGANVLTF
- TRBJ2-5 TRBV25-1 CASSEPRQKTQETQYF
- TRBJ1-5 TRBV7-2 CASSLTWGGQPQHF
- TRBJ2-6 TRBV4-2 CASSSPGSGANVLTF
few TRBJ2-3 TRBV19 CASSMGSRDTQYF
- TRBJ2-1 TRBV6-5 CASSYAGQGNEQFF
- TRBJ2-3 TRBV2 CASSELELSTDTQYF
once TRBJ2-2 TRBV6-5 CASTRTGSTGELFF
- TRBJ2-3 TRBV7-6 CASSRTGGPGTDTQYF
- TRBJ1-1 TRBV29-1 CSVPKTGLSTEAFF
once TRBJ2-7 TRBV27 CASSLKYRGDEQYF
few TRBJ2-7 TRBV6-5 CASRLGTATTYEQYF